This T cell receptor (beta chain) stems from a study of CD8+ T cells in alopecia areata. Investigators isolated RNA and reverse transcribed it into cDNA to act as the sequencing template. Sequencing was performed with immunoSEQ multiplex PCR; in TCRdb, only in-frame clones are kept and a portion is missing. The data show 200,000 or so clones, approximately 38% seen once. Treatment indicated: oral pan-JAK inhibitor, 5-10 mg twice daily. V lost 5 bases and J lost 10; bases outside the gene matches: 16. Germline V lookup: CDR1 SGHAT, CDR2 FQNNGV. This CDR3 has 17 amino acids. The receptor was derived from a human donor with alopecia areata. The V call is TRBV11-2, the J call TRBJ2-1; 11 nucleotides match TRBD2. The sequencing here drew on CD4+ T cells sorted from blood, taken at week 34, from a patient treated with tofacitinib. The CDR3 protein is CASSPPTVAGGLGEQFF. CDR3 coding DNA: TGTGCCAGCAGCCCCCCCACCGTAGCGGGGGGGCTCGGGGAGCAGTTCTTC.